A selection of T cell receptor beta chains follows, all from one sample in a study of cytomegalovirus exposure and HLA in healthy donors. Clones were sequenced by immunoSEQ multiplex PCR, and TCRdb holds only the in-frame ones, with some missing. The table lists 100,000 to 150,000 clones. Sample: PBMCs. Source of these receptors: a man aged 18-30 years in good health and CMV-seronegative. The CDR3 runs from the conserved cysteine through the conserved F or W. Fields, in order: D gene, V gene, J gene, CDR3 protein, CDR3 DNA. D genes are given only for firm matches.

d_call: .
v_call: TRBV6-4
j_call: TRBJ2-7
cdr3_aa: CASSPSETYEQYF
cdr3_nt: TGTGCCAGCAGTCCCTCCGAGACTTACGAGCAGTACTTC

d_call: .
v_call: TRBV27
j_call: TRBJ1-2
cdr3_aa: CASRERGGDFYGYTF
cdr3_nt: TGTGCCAGCAGAGAAAGGGGTGGAGACTTCTATGGCTACACCTTC

d_call: .
v_call: TRBV5-6
j_call: TRBJ2-7
cdr3_aa: CASSLAVTYEQYF
cdr3_nt: TGTGCCAGCAGCTTGGCGGTGACCTACGAGCAGTACTTC

d_call: .
v_call: TRBV9
j_call: TRBJ1-1
cdr3_aa: CASSVYEDTEAFF
cdr3_nt: TGTGCCAGCAGCGTATATGAGGACACTGAAGCTTTCTTT

d_call: .
v_call: TRBV7-9
j_call: TRBJ1-2
cdr3_aa: CASSPPTDGYTF
cdr3_nt: TGTGCCAGCAGCCCCCCGACAGATGGCTACACCTTC

d_call: .
v_call: TRBV7-3
j_call: TRBJ2-3
cdr3_aa: CASSLTPSLAGKTDTQYF
cdr3_nt: TGTGCCAGCAGCTTAACCCCTTCGCTGGCAGGCAAGACAGATACGCAGTATTTT

d_call: TRBD1
v_call: TRBV28
j_call: TRBJ2-3
cdr3_aa: CASSQTGTGLTDTQYF
cdr3_nt: TGTGCCAGCAGCCAAACCGGGACAGGTTTAACAGATACGCAGTATTTT

d_call: TRBD2
v_call: TRBV7-6
j_call: TRBJ2-1
cdr3_aa: CASSFGTSINNEQFF
cdr3_nt: TGTGCCAGCAGCTTTGGGACTAGCATCAACAATGAGCAGTTCTTC

d_call: TRBD1
v_call: TRBV2
j_call: TRBJ1-1
cdr3_aa: CASSEQGAPGEAFF
cdr3_nt: TGTGCCAGCAGTGAACAGGGGGCCCCGGGAGAAGCTTTCTTT

d_call: .
v_call: TRBV7-8
j_call: TRBJ2-3
cdr3_aa: CASSPREKGTDTQYF
cdr3_nt: TGTGCCAGCAGCCCACGAGAAAAAGGCACAGATACGCAGTATTTT

d_call: TRBD1
v_call: TRBV30
j_call: TRBJ1-2
cdr3_aa: CAWSGGRDRDYGYTF
cdr3_nt: TGTGCCTGGAGTGGCGGCCGGGACAGAGACTATGGCTACACCTTC

d_call: TRBD2
v_call: TRBV9
j_call: TRBJ2-5
cdr3_aa: CASSGMGLAGGQAETQYF
cdr3_nt: TGTGCCAGCAGCGGCATGGGACTAGCGGGGGGCCAGGCAGAGACCCAGTACTTC

d_call: .
v_call: TRBV18
j_call: TRBJ1-1
cdr3_aa: CASSPKITVPEAFF
cdr3_nt: TGTGCCAGCTCACCGAAGATAACTGTACCTGAAGCTTTCTTT

d_call: .
v_call: TRBV9
j_call: TRBJ1-5
cdr3_aa: CASSVSGLTGQPQHF
cdr3_nt: TGTGCCAGCAGCGTATCTGGTCTAACGGGACAGCCCCAGCATTTT

d_call: TRBD2
v_call: TRBV5-1
j_call: TRBJ2-1
cdr3_aa: CASSLATSGDYNEQFF
cdr3_nt: TGCGCCAGCAGCTTAGCTACTAGCGGGGACTACAATGAGCAGTTCTTC

d_call: .
v_call: TRBV4-2
j_call: TRBJ2-1
cdr3_aa: CASSQLGGVVLNEQFF
cdr3_nt: TGTGCCAGCAGCCAGCTGGGCGGGGTAGTGCTCAATGAGCAGTTCTTC

d_call: .
v_call: TRBV7-2
j_call: TRBJ1-3
cdr3_aa: CASRPVPQNTIYF
cdr3_nt: TGTGCCAGCAGACCAGTCCCCCAAAACACCATATATTTT

d_call: TRBD1
v_call: TRBV2
j_call: TRBJ2-6
cdr3_aa: CASSERFIGTGNANVLTF
cdr3_nt: TGTGCCAGCAGTGAAAGGTTTATCGGGACAGGGAATGCCAACGTCCTGACTTTC

d_call: .
v_call: TRBV4-3
j_call: TRBJ2-5
cdr3_aa: CASSQSNGGGETQYF
cdr3_nt: TGCGCCAGCAGCCAAAGCAACGGGGGAGGAGAGACCCAGTACTTC

d_call: .
v_call: TRBV18
j_call: TRBJ1-1
cdr3_aa: CASSSSGATEAFF
cdr3_nt: TGTGCCAGCTCATCATCAGGGGCCACTGAAGCTTTCTTT

d_call: .
v_call: TRBV5-6
j_call: TRBJ2-1
cdr3_aa: CASSLDRYNEQFF
cdr3_nt: TGTGCCAGCAGCTTGGACAGGTACAATGAGCAGTTCTTC

d_call: TRBD2
v_call: TRBV9
j_call: TRBJ2-3
cdr3_aa: CASSVTRSGGSSDTQYF
cdr3_nt: TGTGCCAGCAGCGTCACCCGTAGCGGGGGTAGTTCAGATACGCAGTATTTT

d_call: .
v_call: TRBV6-1
j_call: TRBJ2-7
cdr3_aa: CASSPRLGTYEQYF
cdr3_nt: TGTGCCAGCAGTCCTCGACTGGGTACCTACGAGCAGTACTTC

d_call: .
v_call: TRBV5-1
j_call: TRBJ2-7
cdr3_aa: CASSLGAGYEQYF
cdr3_nt: TGCGCCAGCAGCTTGGGGGCGGGCTACGAGCAGTACTTC

d_call: .
v_call: TRBV2
j_call: TRBJ2-3
cdr3_aa: CATKIGRATDTQYF
cdr3_nt: TGTGCCACCAAAATCGGCAGGGCCACAGATACGCAGTATTTT

d_call: TRBD2
v_call: TRBV15
j_call: TRBJ2-3
cdr3_aa: CATSVRGLAGGSETQYF
cdr3_nt: TGTGCCACCAGCGTAAGGGGACTAGCGGGAGGTTCGGAAACGCAGTATTTT

d_call: .
v_call: TRBV6-5
j_call: TRBJ2-6
cdr3_aa: CASSYLSLMGANVLTF
cdr3_nt: TGTGCCAGCAGTTACCTATCCCTTATGGGGGCCAACGTCCTGACTTTC

d_call: .
v_call: TRBV19
j_call: TRBJ1-5
cdr3_aa: CASKGEGQPQHF
cdr3_nt: TGTGCCAGTAAGGGGGAGGGTCAGCCCCAGCATTTT

d_call: TRBD1
v_call: TRBV7-9
j_call: TRBJ2-7
cdr3_aa: CASSPLRDRDEQYF
cdr3_nt: TGTGCCAGCAGCCCCCTCCGGGACAGGGACGAGCAGTACTTC

d_call: .
v_call: TRBV5-6
j_call: TRBJ1-2
cdr3_aa: CASSLQGTYGYTF
cdr3_nt: TGTGCCAGCAGCCTGCAGGGCACCTATGGCTACACCTTC

d_call: TRBD1
v_call: TRBV10-3
j_call: TRBJ1-1
cdr3_aa: CAISLGQGNTEAFF
cdr3_nt: TGTGCCATCAGCCTAGGACAGGGGAACACTGAAGCTTTCTTT

d_call: TRBD2
v_call: TRBV11-2
j_call: TRBJ2-7
cdr3_aa: CASSLEGLSYEQYF
cdr3_nt: TGTGCCAGCAGCTTAGAGGGACTAAGCTACGAGCAGTACTTC

d_call: .
v_call: TRBV12-5
j_call: TRBJ1-6
cdr3_aa: CASGLVEVPTWEHYNSPLHF
cdr3_nt: TGTGCTAGTGGTTTGGTAGAGGTCCCAACCTGGGAGCACTATAATTCACCCCTCCACTTT

d_call: .
v_call: TRBV28
j_call: TRBJ2-7
cdr3_aa: CASSSRPYEQYF
cdr3_nt: TGTGCCAGCAGCTCCCGTCCCTACGAGCAGTACTTC

d_call: TRBD1
v_call: TRBV19
j_call: TRBJ1-6
cdr3_aa: CASSIDAGGLDSPLHF
cdr3_nt: TGTGCCAGTAGTATTGATGCAGGGGGCTTGGATTCACCCCTCCACTTT

d_call: TRBD2
v_call: TRBV5-4
j_call: TRBJ2-7
cdr3_aa: CASSSRTSGLREQYF
cdr3_nt: TGTGCCAGCAGCTCACGGACTAGCGGACTACGGGAGCAGTACTTC

d_call: .
v_call: TRBV4-3
j_call: TRBJ2-2
cdr3_aa: CASSQGSGTGELFF
cdr3_nt: TGCGCCAGCAGCCAAGGTTCAGGGACCGGGGAGCTGTTTTTT

d_call: .
v_call: TRBV9
j_call: TRBJ2-2
cdr3_aa: CASSPRGTSGELFF
cdr3_nt: TGTGCCAGCAGCCCTCGAGGGACTTCCGGGGAGCTGTTTTTT

d_call: .
v_call: TRBV19
j_call: TRBJ1-2
cdr3_aa: CASTRTYNYGYTF
cdr3_nt: TGTGCCAGTACCCGGACTTATAACTATGGCTACACCTTC

d_call: .
v_call: TRBV28
j_call: TRBJ2-7
cdr3_aa: CASSYYTGRRAYEQYF
cdr3_nt: TGTGCCAGCAGTTATTATACCGGGAGACGGGCCTACGAGCAGTACTTC

d_call: .
v_call: TRBV30
j_call: TRBJ1-2
cdr3_aa: CAWSPSADYGYTF
cdr3_nt: TGTGCCTGGAGTCCCTCCGCGGACTATGGCTACACCTTC

d_call: .
v_call: TRBV2
j_call: TRBJ2-2
cdr3_aa: CASSETWGPDGELFF
cdr3_nt: TGTGCCAGCAGTGAGACCTGGGGGCCGGACGGGGAGCTGTTTTTT

d_call: .
v_call: TRBV11-2
j_call: TRBJ1-4
cdr3_aa: CASSLNSEKLFF
cdr3_nt: TGTGCCAGCAGCTTAAACAGTGAAAAACTGTTTTTT

d_call: .
v_call: TRBV6-5
j_call: TRBJ1-2
cdr3_aa: CASSPGTSLRGYTF
cdr3_nt: TGTGCCAGCAGCCCCGGGACATCGCTAAGAGGCTACACCTTC

d_call: TRBD2
v_call: TRBV19
j_call: TRBJ2-3
cdr3_aa: CASSRGTSSDTQYF
cdr3_nt: TGTGCCAGTAGCCGTGGGACTAGTAGTGATACGCAGTATTTT

d_call: .
v_call: TRBV19
j_call: TRBJ2-7
cdr3_aa: CASSTYRGGEQYF
cdr3_nt: TGTGCCAGTAGTACCTACAGGGGAGGCGAGCAGTACTTC

d_call: TRBD2
v_call: TRBV9
j_call: TRBJ2-3
cdr3_aa: CASSTGTSGRGTDTQYF
cdr3_nt: TGTGCCAGCTCGACCGGGACTAGCGGGAGGGGGACAGATACGCAGTATTTT

d_call: .
v_call: TRBV29-1
j_call: TRBJ2-7
cdr3_aa: CSVVGQGGDEQYF
cdr3_nt: TGCAGCGTTGTAGGGCAGGGGGGCGACGAGCAGTACTTC

d_call: TRBD2
v_call: TRBV7-2
j_call: TRBJ2-3
cdr3_aa: CASSISGGEADTQYF
cdr3_nt: TGTGCCAGCAGCATTAGCGGGGGGGAGGCAGATACGCAGTATTTT

d_call: .
v_call: TRBV5-1
j_call: TRBJ2-1
cdr3_aa: CASSFSLVKSNEQFF
cdr3_nt: TGCGCCAGCAGCTTCTCCTTAGTAAAGTCCAATGAGCAGTTCTTC

d_call: .
v_call: TRBV19
j_call: TRBJ1-6
cdr3_aa: CASSNLGQISPLHF
cdr3_nt: TGTGCCAGTTCTAACCTTGGACAGATCTCACCCCTCCACTTT

d_call: .
v_call: TRBV11-3
j_call: TRBJ2-5
cdr3_aa: CASSLVGDFQETQYF
cdr3_nt: TGTGCCAGCAGCTTAGTGGGGGACTTCCAAGAGACCCAGTACTTC

d_call: .
v_call: TRBV10-3
j_call: TRBJ2-2
cdr3_aa: CAIIASGGSTGELFF
cdr3_nt: TGTGCCATCATCGCTTCGGGTGGAAGCACCGGGGAGCTGTTTTTT

d_call: .
v_call: TRBV28
j_call: TRBJ1-2
cdr3_aa: CASMAGNYGYTF
cdr3_nt: TGTGCCAGCATGGCAGGGAACTATGGCTACACCTTC

d_call: .
v_call: TRBV7-2
j_call: TRBJ1-2
cdr3_aa: CASSLWGEVNYGYTF
cdr3_nt: TGTGCCAGCAGCTTATGGGGGGAGGTAAACTATGGCTACACCTTC

d_call: .
v_call: TRBV5-4
j_call: TRBJ1-2
cdr3_aa: CASSLPREGTNYGYTF
cdr3_nt: TGTGCCAGCAGCCTCCCCCGGGAGGGGACTAACTATGGCTACACCTTC

d_call: .
v_call: TRBV7-9
j_call: TRBJ2-3
cdr3_aa: CASSLEWGGADTQYF
cdr3_nt: TGTGCCAGCAGCTTAGAATGGGGGGGCGCAGATACGCAGTATTTT